These 18 T cell receptor beta chains came from one sample sequenced in a study of blood T cell repertoires in COVID-19. Method: immunoSEQ multiplex PCR; TCRdb's copy keeps in-frame clones and lacks some. The repertoire includes hundreds of thousands of clones, 65% to 85% of them detected once, and 4.3% sits in the top ten. Sequenced sample: PBMCs or T cells enriched from blood (not recorded which). The receptors derive from a man aged 25 to 45 with acute COVID-19.

V is TRBV7-9 and J is TRBJ2-3; D remains unclear. This CDR3 is 12 amino acids long. Between the trimmed V and J ends, which lost 1 base and 6 bases, there was a span of 5 bases. Germline V lookup: CDR1 SEHNR, CDR2 FQNEAQ (reference sequence). The chain's CDR3 is CASSLGADTQYF. The DNA for the CDR3 is TGTGCCAGCAGCTTAGGGGCGGATACGCAGTATTTT.

The chain combines TRBV2 with TRBJ2-3; 11 bases are shared with TRBD1. Germline V gives CDR1 SNHLY, CDR2 FYNNEI. J gave up 3 bases and V 4 bases, and 6 bases lay outside the gene matches. The CDR3 extends over 16 amino acids. The CDR3 sequence is CASSAWDRGETDTQYF. CDR3 DNA sequence: TGTGCCAGCAGTGCTTGGGACAGGGGGGAGACAGATACGCAGTATTTT.

This clone occurred a few times. The V and J genes are TRBV5-4 and TRBJ1-5, with 9 bases lining up with TRBD1. The CDR3 has 13 residues. Trimming cost V 3 bases and J 7 bases; bases outside gene matches: 2. Per the germline V gene, CDR1 is SGHNT and CDR2 is YYREEE (reference sequence). The CDR3 nucleotides are TGTGCCAGCAGCTGGGACAGGGACCAGCCCCAGCATTTT. Its protein product is CASSWDRDQPQHF.

The J gene is TRBJ2-7, the V gene TRBV27; TRBD1 aligns across 7 bases. Trimming took 7 bases from V and 3 from J; bases not matched to a gene: 12. The CDR3 has 15 amino acids. Per the germline V gene, CDR1 is MNHEY and CDR2 is SMNVEV (reference sequence). DNA of the CDR3: TGTGCCAGCACCCGAACGCCGGACAGGATCTACGAGCAGTACTTC. This encodes CASTRTPDRIYEQYF.

This clone was detected only a few times. This chain links TRBV11-1 with TRBJ1-1; the match to TRBD1 covers 10 bases. J was trimmed by 5 bases and V by 5 bases; bases with no gene match: 5. This CDR3 spans 14 amino acids. Germline-derived CDR1 and CDR2 are SGHAT and FQDESV (reference sequence). This CDR3 reads CASSRPGQGTEAFF. Written as DNA, the CDR3 is TGTGCCAGCAGCAGACCGGGACAGGGGACTGAAGCTTTCTTT. Combining the CDR3 with reference TRBV11-1 and TRBJ1-1 gives the whole variable domain EAEVAQSPRYKITEKSQAVAFWCDPISGHATLYWYRQILGQGPELLVQFQDESVVDDSQLPKDRFSAERLKGVDSTLKIQPAELGDSAMYLCASSRPGQGTEAFFGQGTRLTVV.

The chain links TRBV5-1 to TRBJ1-1; 9 nucleotides line up with TRBD1. The CDR3 consists of 18 residues. V trimming: 4 bases; J trimming: 0 bases; junction bases outside the gene matches: 13. CDR1 SGHRS and CDR2 YFSETQ come from the germline V gene. CDR3 nucleotide sequence: TGCGCCAGCAGCGAACTACCTTCCGGGACAGGGTTGAACACTGAAGCTTTCTTT. The encoded protein is CASSELPSGTGLNTEAFF. The full variable domain, its missing parts supplied by reference TRBV5-1 and TRBJ1-1, is KAGVTQTPRYLIKTRGQQVTLSCSPISGHRSVSWYQQTPGQGLQFLFEYFSETQRNKGNFPGRFSGRQFSNSRSEMNVSTLELGDSALYLCASSELPSGTGLNTEAFFGQGTRLTVV.

Notes on this clone: Other DNA sequences from this sample encode an identical CDR3 as well. The chain employs TRBV27 and TRBJ2-7, with 8 bases matching TRBD1. The germline V gene has CDR1 MNHEY and CDR2 SMNVEV (reference sequence). Germline trimming cut 6 bases from V and 3 bases from J; bases unmatched to any gene: 4. CDR3 length: 13 amino acids. The CDR3 sequence: CASSLDRDYEQYF. The CDR3 coding sequence is TGTGCCAGCAGCCTGGACAGGGACTACGAGCAGTACTTC.

The chain couples TRBV11-2 to TRBJ1-1, with D possibly being TRBD1 (6 bases). V dropped 0 bases and J dropped 7 bases, with 12 bases sitting between them. This CDR3 spans 14 amino acids. The germline V gene encodes CDR1 SGHAT and CDR2 FQNNGV. In DNA, the CDR3 is TGTGCCAGCAGCTTAGACACACAGGGAATTGAAGCTTTCTTT. Residues: CASSLDTQGIEAFF.

The genes are TRBV7-9 and TRBJ1-2; 7 bases fit TRBD1. The CDR3 has 13 residues. Germline CDR1 and CDR2: SEHNR and FQNEAQ (reference sequence). The trim removed 5 bases at V and 6 bases at J, leaving 6 bases unmatched. CDR3 nucleotide sequence: TGTGCCAGCAGCCCAGACAGGGCGAATGGCTACACCTTC. Amino acid sequence: CASSPDRANGYTF.

The chain uses TRBV12-3 or TRBV12-4 and TRBJ2-7; perhaps TRBD1 as D (5 bases). This CDR3 is 12 amino acids long. V lost 3 bases to trimming and J lost 5 bases, with 8 bases between them. CDR3 in amino acids: CASSFVRDEQYF. Written as DNA, the CDR3 is TGTGCCAGCAGTTTCGTCAGGGACGAGCAGTACTTC.

V gene TRBV5-1 combines with J gene TRBJ2-1, with TRBD2 matching over 8 bases. The V and J ends lost 3 bases and 1 base, in that order; junction bases with no gene match: 9. CDR1 is SGHRS and CDR2 is YFSETQ in the germline V gene. The CDR3 spans 17 residues. In nucleotides, the CDR3 is TGCGCCAGCAGCTGGGGCCTAGCGGGCGAGTCCTACAATGAGCAGTTCTTC. Translating it yields CASSWGLAGESYNEQFF.

The rearrangement links TRBV12-3 or TRBV12-4 to TRBJ2-5; 8 bases line up with TRBD1. There are 13 residues in the CDR3. The trim removed 5 bases at V and 5 bases at J, leaving 4 bases unmatched. CDR3 in DNA: TGTGCCAGCAGTGCCGGGACAGGTGAGACCCAGTACTTC. It yields the protein CASSAGTGETQYF.

The V and J genes are TRBV14 and TRBJ1-4; no definite D call. Germline values: CDR1 SGHDN, CDR2 FVKESK. Trimming removed 0 bases from V and 14 bases from J, with 19 bases in between. The CDR3 sequence is 15 residues long. The chain's CDR3 is CASSQEGGSATNLFF. The CDR3 DNA reads TGTGCCAGCAGCCAAGAAGGAGGCAGTGCTACAAATCTGTTTTTT.

The chain combines TRBV6-5 with TRBJ1-4; 8 bases fit TRBD1. CDR3 size: 15 residues. Germline CDR1 reads MNHEY; CDR2 reads SVGAGI. V shed 7 bases, J shed 7 bases, and the junction held 11 bases outside the gene matches. CDR3 region: CASTVLTGVTEKLFF. The CDR3, as DNA: TGTGCCAGCACCGTCCTGACAGGGGTGACTGAAAAACTGTTTTTT.

This sequence joins TRBV6-5 and TRBJ1-6; D is unclear. This CDR3 spans 15 amino acids. The V and J ends lost 11 bases and 2 bases respectively, with 16 bases between them. CDR1 MNHEY and CDR2 SVGAGI come from the germline V gene. CDR3 bases: TGTGCCTCCCTCCCAGGAGGGACCTATAATTCACCCCTCCACTTT. Its translation: CASLPGGTYNSPLHF.

J is TRBJ1-6 and V is TRBV19; no clear D. V lost 3 bases and J 5 bases, leaving 17 bases between the germline ends. This CDR3 region has 17 residues. CDR1 and CDR2 from the germline V gene are LNHDA and SQIVND (reference sequence). CDR3: CASSINSPGRNNSPLHF. The CDR3 region has the DNA TGTGCCAGTAGTATTAATTCTCCAGGTCGGAATAATTCACCCCTCCACTTT.

A single count supports this clone. The J gene is TRBJ2-3, the V gene TRBV12-3 or TRBV12-4, with TRBD2 identical over 8 bases. Losses at the gene ends were 8 bases for V and 9 bases for J; bases not matched to a gene: 10. CDR3 length: 13 residues. Written as DNA, the CDR3 is TGTGCCAGCCGTGAGGCGGGGGGCGGGACGCAGTATTTT. Protein sequence: CASREAGGGTQYF.

V is TRBV21-1 and J is TRBJ2-1; the table's D call of TRBD2 was not tested on the DNA. TRBV21-1 is a listed pseudogene. The CDR3 runs 14 residues. CDR3 region: CASSRLAGYNEQFF. The DNA of the CDR3 is TGTGCCAGCAGCCGACTAGCGGGGTACAATGAGCAGTTCTTC.